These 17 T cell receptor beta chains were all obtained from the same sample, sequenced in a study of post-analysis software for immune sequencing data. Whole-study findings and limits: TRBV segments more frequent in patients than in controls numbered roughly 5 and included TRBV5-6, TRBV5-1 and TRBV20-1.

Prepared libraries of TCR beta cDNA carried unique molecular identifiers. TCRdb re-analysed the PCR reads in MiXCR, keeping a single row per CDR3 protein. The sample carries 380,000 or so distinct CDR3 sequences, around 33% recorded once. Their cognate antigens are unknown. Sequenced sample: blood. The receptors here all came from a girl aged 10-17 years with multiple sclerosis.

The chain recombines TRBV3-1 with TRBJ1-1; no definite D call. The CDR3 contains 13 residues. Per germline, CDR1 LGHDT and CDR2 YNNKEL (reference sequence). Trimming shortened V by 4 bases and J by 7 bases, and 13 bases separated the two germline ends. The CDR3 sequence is CASSPTGRVEAFF. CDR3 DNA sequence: TGTGCCAGCAGCCCCACCGGGCGGGTTGAAGCTTTCTTT.

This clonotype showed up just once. The CDR3 loop is CSVRTAAGNTIYF. The DNA of the CDR3 is TGCAGCGTTAGGACAGCCGCTGGAAACACCATATATTTT. This sequence joins TRBV29-1 and TRBJ1-3; D might be TRBD1 (6 bases). Germline V lookup: CDR1 SQVTM, CDR2 ANQGSEA. There are 13 residues in the CDR3. Trimming removed 5 bases from V and 2 bases from J, with 10 bases in between.

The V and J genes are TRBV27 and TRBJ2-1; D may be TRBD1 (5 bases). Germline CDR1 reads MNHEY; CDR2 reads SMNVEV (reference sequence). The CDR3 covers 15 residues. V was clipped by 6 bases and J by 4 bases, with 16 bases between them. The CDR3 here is CASRPRTPLYNEQFF. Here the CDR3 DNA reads TGTGCCAGCAGACCTAGGACACCACTATACAATGAGCAGTTCTTC.

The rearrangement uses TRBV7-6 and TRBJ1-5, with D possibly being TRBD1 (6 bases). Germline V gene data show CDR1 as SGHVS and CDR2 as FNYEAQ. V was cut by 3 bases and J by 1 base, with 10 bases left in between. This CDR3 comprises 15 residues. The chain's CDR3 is CASSFHRVSNQPQHF. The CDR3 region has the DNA TGTGCCAGCAGCTTTCACAGGGTCAGCAATCAGCCCCAGCATTTT.

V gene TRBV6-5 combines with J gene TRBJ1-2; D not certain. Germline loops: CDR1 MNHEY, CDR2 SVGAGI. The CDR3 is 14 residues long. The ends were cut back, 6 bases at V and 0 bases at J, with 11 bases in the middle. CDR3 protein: CASRKRGTNYGYTF. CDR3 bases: TGTGCCAGCAGGAAGAGAGGAACTAACTATGGCTACACCTTC.

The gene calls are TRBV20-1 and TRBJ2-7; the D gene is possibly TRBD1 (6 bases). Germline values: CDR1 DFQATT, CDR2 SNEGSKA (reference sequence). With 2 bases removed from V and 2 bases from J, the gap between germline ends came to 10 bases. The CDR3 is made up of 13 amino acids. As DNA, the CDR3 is TGCAGTGCTAGAAAACAGGGAGCCTACGAGCAGTACTTC. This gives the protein CSARKQGAYEQYF.

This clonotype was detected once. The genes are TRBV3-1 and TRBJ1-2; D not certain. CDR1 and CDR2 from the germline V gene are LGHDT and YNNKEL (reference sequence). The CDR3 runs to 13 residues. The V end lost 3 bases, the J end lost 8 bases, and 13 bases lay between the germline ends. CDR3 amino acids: CASSQLFDEGYTF. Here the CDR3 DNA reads TGTGCCAGCAGCCAGCTTTTTGATGAGGGCTACACCTTC.

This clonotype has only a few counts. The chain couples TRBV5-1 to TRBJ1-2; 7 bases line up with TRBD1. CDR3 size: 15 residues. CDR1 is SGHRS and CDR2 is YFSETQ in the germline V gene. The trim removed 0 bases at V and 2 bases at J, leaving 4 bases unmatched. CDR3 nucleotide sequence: TGCGCCAGCAGCTTGGGAGAGGGGGCAAACTATGGCTACACCTTC. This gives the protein CASSLGEGANYGYTF.

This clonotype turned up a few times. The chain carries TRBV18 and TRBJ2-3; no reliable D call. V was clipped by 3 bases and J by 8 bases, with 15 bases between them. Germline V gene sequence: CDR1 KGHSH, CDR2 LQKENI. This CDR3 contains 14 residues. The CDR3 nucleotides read TGTGCCAGCTCACCTCCCCCCGAAGTGGGTACGCAGTATTTT. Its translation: CASSPPPEVGTQYF.

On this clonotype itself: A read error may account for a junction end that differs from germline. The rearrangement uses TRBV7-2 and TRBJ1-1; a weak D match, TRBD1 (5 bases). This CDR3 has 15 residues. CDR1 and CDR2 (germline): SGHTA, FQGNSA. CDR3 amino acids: CAGSFTGAPNTEAFF. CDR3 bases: TGTGCCGGCAGCTTCACCGGGGCTCCGAACACTGAAGCTTTCTTT.

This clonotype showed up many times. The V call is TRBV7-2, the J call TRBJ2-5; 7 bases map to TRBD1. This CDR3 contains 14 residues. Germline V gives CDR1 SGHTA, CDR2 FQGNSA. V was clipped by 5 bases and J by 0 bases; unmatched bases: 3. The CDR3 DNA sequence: TGTGCCAGCAGCCTAGGGGGCAACCAAGAGACCCAGTACTTC. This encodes CASSLGGNQETQYF.

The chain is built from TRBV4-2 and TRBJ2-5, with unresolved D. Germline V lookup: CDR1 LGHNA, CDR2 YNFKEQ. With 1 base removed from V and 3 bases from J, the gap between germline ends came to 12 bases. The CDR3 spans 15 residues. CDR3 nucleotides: TGTGCCAGCAGCCAAGGTGTGACAAGAGAAGAGACCCAGTACTTC. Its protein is CASSQGVTREETQYF.

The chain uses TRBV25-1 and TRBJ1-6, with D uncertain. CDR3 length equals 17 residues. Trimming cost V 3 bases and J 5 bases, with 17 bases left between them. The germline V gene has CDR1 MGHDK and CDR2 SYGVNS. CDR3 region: CASSDCPGISDNSPLHF. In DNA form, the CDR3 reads TGTGCCAGCAGTGACTGCCCGGGGATATCGGATAATTCACCCCTCCACTTT.

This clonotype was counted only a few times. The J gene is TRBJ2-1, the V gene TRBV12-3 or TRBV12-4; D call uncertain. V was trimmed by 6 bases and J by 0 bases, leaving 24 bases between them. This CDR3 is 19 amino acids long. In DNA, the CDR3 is TGTGCCAGCAGCCCCCTAGAGGCTGGATTTCCTAGCTCCTACAATGAGCAGTTCTTC. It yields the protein CASSPLEAGFPSSYNEQFF.

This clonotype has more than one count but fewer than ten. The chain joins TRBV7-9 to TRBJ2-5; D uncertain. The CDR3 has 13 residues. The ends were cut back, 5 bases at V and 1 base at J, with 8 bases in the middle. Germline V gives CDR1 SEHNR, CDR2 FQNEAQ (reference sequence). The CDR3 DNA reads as TGTGCCAGCAGCCTAACCCCCCAAGAGACCCAGTACTTC. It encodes CASSLTPQETQYF.

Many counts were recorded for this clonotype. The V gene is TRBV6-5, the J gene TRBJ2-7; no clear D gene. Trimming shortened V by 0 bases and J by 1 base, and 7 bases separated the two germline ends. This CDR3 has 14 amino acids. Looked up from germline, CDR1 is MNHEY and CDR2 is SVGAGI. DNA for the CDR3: TGTGCCAGCAGTTACTCGGCTGATTCCTACGAGCAGTACTTC. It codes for CASSYSADSYEQYF.

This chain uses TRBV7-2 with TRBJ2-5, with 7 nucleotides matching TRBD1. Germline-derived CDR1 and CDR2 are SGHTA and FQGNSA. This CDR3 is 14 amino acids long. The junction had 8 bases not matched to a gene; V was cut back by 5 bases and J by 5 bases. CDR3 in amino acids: CASSPQTGWETQYF. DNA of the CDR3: TGTGCCAGCAGCCCGCAGACAGGGTGGGAGACCCAGTACTTC.